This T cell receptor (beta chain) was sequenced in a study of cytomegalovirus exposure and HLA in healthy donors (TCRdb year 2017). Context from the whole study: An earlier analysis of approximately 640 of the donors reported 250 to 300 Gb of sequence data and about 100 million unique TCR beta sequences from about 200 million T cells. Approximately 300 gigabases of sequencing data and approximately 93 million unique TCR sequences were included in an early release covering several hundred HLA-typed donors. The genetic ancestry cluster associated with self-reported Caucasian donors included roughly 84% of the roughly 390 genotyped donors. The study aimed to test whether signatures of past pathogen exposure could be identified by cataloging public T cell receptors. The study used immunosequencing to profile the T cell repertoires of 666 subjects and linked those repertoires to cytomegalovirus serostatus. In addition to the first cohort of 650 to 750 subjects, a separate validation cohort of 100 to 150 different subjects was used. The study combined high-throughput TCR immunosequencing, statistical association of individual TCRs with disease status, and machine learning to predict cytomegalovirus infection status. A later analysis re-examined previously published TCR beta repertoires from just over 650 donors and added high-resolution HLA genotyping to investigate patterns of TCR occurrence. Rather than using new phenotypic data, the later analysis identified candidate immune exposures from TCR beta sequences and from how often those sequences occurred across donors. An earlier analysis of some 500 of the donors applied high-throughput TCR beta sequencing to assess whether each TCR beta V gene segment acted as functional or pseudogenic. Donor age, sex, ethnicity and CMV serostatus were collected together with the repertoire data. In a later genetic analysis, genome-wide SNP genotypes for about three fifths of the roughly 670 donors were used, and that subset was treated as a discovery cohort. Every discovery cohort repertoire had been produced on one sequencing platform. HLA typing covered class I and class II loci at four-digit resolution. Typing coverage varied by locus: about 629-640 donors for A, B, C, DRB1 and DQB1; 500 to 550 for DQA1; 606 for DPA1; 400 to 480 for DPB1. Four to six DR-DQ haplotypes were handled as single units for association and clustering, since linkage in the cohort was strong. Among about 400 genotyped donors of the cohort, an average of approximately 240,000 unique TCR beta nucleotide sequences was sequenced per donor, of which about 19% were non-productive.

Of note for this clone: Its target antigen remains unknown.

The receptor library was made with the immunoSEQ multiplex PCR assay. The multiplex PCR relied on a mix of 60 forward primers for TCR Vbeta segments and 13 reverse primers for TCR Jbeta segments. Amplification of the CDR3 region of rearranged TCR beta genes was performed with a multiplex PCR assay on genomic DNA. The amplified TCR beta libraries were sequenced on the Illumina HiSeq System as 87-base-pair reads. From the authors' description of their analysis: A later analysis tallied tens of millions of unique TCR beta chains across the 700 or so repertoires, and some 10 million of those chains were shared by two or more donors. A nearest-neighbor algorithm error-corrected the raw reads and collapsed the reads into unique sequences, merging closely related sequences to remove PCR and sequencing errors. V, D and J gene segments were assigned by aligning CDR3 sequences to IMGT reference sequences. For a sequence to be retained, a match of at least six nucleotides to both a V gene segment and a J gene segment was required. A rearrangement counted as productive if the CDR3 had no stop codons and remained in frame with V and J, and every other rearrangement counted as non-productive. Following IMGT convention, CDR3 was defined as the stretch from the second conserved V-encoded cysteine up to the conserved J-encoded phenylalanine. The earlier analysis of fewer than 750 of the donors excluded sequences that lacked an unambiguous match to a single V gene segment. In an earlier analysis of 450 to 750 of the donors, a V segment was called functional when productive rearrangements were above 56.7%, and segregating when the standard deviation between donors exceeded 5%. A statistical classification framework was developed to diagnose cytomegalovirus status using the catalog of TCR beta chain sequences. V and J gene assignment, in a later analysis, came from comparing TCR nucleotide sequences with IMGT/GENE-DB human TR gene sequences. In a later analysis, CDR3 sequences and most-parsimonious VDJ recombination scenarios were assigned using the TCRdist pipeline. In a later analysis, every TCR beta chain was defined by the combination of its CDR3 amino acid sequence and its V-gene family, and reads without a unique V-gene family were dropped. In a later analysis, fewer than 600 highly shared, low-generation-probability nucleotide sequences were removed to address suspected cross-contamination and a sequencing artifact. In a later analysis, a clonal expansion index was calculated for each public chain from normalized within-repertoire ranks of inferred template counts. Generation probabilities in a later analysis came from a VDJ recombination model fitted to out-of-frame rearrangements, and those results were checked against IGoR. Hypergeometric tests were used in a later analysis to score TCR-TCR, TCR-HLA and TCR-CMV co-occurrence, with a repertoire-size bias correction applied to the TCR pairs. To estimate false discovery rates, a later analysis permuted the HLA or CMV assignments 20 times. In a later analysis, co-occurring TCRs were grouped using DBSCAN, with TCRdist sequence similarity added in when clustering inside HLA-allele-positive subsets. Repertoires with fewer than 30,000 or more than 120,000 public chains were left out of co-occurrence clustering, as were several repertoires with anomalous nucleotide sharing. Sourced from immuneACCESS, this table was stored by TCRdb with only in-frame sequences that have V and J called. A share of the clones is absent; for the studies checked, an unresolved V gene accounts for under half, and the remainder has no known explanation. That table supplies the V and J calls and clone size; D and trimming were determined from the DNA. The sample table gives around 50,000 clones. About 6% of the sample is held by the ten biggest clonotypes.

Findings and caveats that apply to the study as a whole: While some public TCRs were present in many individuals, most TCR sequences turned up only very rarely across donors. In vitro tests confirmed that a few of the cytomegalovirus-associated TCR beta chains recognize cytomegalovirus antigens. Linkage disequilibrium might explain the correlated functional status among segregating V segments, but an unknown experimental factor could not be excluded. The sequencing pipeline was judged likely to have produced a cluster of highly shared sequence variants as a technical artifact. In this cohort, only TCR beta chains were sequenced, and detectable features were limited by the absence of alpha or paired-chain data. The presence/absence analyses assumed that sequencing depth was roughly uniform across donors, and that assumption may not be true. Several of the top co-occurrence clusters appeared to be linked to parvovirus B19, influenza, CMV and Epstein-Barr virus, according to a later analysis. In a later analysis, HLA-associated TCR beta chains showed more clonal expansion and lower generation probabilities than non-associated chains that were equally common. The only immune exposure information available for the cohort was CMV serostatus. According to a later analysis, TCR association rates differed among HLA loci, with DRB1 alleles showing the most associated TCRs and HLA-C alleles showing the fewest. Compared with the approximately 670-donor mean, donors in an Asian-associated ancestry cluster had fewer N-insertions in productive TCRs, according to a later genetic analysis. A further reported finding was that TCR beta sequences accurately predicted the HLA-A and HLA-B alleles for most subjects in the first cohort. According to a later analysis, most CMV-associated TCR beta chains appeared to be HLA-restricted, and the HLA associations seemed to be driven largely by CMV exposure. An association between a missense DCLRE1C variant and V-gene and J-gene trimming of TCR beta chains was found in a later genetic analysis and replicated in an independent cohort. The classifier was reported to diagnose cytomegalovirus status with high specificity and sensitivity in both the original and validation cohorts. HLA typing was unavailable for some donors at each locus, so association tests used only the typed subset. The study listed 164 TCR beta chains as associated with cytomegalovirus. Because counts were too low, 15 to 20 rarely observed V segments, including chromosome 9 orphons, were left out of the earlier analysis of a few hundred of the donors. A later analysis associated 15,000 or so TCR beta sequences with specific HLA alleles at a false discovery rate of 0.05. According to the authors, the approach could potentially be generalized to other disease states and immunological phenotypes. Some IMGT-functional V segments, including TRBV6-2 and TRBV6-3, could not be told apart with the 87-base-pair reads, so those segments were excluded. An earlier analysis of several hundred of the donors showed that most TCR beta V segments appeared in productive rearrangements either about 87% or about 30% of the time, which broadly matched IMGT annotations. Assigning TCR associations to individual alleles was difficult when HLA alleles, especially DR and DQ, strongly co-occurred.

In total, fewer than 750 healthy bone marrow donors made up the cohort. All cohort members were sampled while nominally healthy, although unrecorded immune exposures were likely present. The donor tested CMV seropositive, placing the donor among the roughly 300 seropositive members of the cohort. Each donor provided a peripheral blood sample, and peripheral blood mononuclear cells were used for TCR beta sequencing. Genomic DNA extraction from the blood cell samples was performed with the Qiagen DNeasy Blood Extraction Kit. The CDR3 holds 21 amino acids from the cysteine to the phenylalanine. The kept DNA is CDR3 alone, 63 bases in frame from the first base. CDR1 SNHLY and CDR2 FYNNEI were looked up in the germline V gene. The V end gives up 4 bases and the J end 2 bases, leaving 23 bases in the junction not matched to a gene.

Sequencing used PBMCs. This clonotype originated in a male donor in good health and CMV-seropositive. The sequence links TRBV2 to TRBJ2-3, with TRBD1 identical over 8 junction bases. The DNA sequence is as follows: TGTGCCAGCAGTGTTCGAGGAATGCTGGGACTGACAGGGGTGATCACAGATACGCAGTATTTT. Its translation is CASSVRGMLGLTGVITDTQYF.